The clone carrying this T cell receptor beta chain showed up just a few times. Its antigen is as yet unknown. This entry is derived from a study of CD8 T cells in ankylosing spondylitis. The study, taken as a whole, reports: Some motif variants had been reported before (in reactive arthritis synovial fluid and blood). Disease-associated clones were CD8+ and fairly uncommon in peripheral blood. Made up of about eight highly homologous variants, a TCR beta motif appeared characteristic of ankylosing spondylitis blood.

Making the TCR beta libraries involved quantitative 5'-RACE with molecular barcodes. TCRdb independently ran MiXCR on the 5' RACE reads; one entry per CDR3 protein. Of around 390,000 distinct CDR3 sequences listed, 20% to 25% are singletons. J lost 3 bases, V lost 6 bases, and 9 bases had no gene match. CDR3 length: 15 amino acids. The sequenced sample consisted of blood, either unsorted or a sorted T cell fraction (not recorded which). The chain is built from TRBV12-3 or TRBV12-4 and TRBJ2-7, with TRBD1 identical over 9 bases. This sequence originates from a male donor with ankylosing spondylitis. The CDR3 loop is CASSHMTGGDYEQYF. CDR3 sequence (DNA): TGTGCCAGCAGCCACATGACAGGGGGGGACTACGAGCAGTACTTC.